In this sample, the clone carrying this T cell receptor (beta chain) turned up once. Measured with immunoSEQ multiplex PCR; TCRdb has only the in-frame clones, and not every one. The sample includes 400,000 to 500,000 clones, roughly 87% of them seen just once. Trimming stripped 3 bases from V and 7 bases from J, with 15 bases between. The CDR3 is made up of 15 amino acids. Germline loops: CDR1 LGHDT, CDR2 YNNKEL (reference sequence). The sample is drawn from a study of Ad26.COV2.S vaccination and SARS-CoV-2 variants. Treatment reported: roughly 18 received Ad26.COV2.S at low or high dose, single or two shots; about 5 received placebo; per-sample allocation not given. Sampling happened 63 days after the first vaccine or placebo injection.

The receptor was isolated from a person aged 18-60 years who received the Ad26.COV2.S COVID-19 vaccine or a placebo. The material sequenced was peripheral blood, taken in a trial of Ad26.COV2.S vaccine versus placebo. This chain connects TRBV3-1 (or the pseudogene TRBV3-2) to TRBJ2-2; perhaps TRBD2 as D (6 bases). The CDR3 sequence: CASSHPPGEDGELFF. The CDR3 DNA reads TGTGCCAGCAGCCACCCCCCGGGAGAGGACGGGGAGCTGTTTTTT.